The 15 T cell receptor beta chains below were found in one sample sequenced in a study of T cell responses to AZD1222 COVID-19 vaccine. TCRdb keeps only in-frame clones here, not all; method: immunoSEQ multiplex PCR. The repertoire includes around 90,000 clones, roughly 89% of them detected once, and 5.2% sits in the top ten. The source material was peripheral blood, sampled on day 0 of MenACWY control vaccination. The receptor set was obtained from an adult in good health.

The V and J genes are TRBV10-2 and TRBJ2-7; possible D gene TRBD2, 5 bases. The CDR3 loop spans 14 amino acids. CDR1 is WSHSY and CDR2 is SAAADI in the germline V gene. Trimming removed 3 bases at V and 0 bases at J, with 9 bases between. CDR3 sequence: CASSEGGYSYEQYF. CDR3 DNA sequence: TGCGCCAGCAGTGAAGGCGGGTACTCCTACGAGCAGTACTTC.

This clone was recorded only once. CDR3 sequence reads: CASSLGGQARVNTEAFF. The CDR3 DNA follows: TGTGCCAGCAGCTTGGGAGGACAGGCCCGGGTGAACACTGAAGCTTTCTTT. The V and J genes are TRBV5-4 and TRBJ1-1; 7 bases map to TRBD1. The CDR3 is made up of 17 amino acids. Germline trimming cut 0 bases from V and 0 bases from J; bases unmatched to any gene: 8. CDR1 is SGHNT, CDR2 YYREEE, per germline (reference sequence).

This clone was seen more than once but under ten times. V gene TRBV18 combines with J gene TRBJ1-1; D is ambiguous. The germline V gene encodes CDR1 KGHSH and CDR2 LQKENI. V was pared by 3 bases and J by 3 bases, with 11 bases between. The CDR3 consists of 14 residues. CDR3 in amino acids: CASSPIGPHTEAFF. The CDR3 region has the DNA TGTGCCAGCTCACCGATTGGGCCCCACACTGAAGCTTTCTTT. The full variable domain, in which reference TRBV18 and TRBJ1-1 provide the parts outside the CDR3, is NAGVMQNPRHLVRRRGQEARLRCSPMKGHSHVYWYRQLPEEGLKFMVYLQKENIIDESGMPKERFSAEFPKEGPSILRIQQVVRGDSAAYFCASSPIGPHTEAFFGQGTRLTVV.

This chain connects TRBV6-6 to TRBJ1-3; D not resolved. Germline values: CDR1 MNHNY, CDR2 SVGAGI (reference sequence). With 0 bases removed from V and 1 base from J, the gap between germline ends came to 10 bases. This CDR3 comprises 16 residues. CDR3 in amino acids: CASSYSTGSSGNTIYF. CDR3 nucleotides: TGTGCCAGCAGTTACTCGACCGGATCTTCTGGAAACACCATATATTTT.

The gene calls are TRBV6-5 and TRBJ1-5; D may be TRBD1 (5 bases). The CDR3 has 13 amino acids. The germline gives CDR1 MNHEY, CDR2 SVGAGI. Trimming stripped 7 bases from V and 4 bases from J, with 11 bases between. CDR3 loop: CASKGVWNQPQHF. CDR3 DNA: TGTGCCAGCAAAGGGGTATGGAATCAGCCCCAGCATTTT.

V gene TRBV4-2 combines with J gene TRBJ1-4, with 9 bases fitting TRBD1. Per germline, CDR1 LGHNA and CDR2 YNFKEQ. Losses at the gene ends were 2 bases for V and 0 bases for J; bases not matched to a gene: 7. This CDR3 spans 18 amino acids. CDR3 residues: CASSQLGQGRPTNEKLFF. CDR3 coding DNA: TGTGCCAGCAGCCAATTGGGACAGGGCCGACCAACTAATGAAAAACTGTTTTTT.

The J gene is TRBJ2-5, the V gene TRBV5-8; D is possibly TRBD1 or TRBD2 (5 bases each). Germline V lookup: CDR1 SGHTS, CDR2 YDEGEE. The CDR3 contains 16 residues. Trimming took 6 bases from V and 0 from J, leaving 18 bases between them. The CDR3 region is CASTPGQSLYQETQYF. CDR3 coding DNA: TGTGCCAGCACCCCGGGGCAATCGCTGTACCAAGAGACCCAGTACTTC.

The chain joins TRBV11-2 to TRBJ1-2, with a weak D call TRBD1 (5 bases). This CDR3 spans 14 amino acids. V was cut by 1 base and J by 5 bases, with 11 bases left in between. Germline V CDR1 and CDR2: SGHAT, FQNNGV. The CDR3: CASSLGGTEYGYTF. The CDR3 coding sequence is TGTGCCAGCAGCTTAGGGGGGACTGAGTATGGCTACACCTTC.

The gene calls are TRBV19 and TRBJ1-2, with D tentatively TRBD1 (6 bases). The CDR3 has 15 amino acids. Per germline, CDR1 LNHDA and CDR2 SQIVND (reference sequence). Trimming took 5 bases from V and 3 from J, leaving 16 bases between them. The CDR3 DNA reads TGTGCCAGTAGTCCAGGGACACATTTCTACTATGGCTACACCTTC. Translation: CASSPGTHFYYGYTF.

This clone has only one observation. The chain recombines TRBV5-1 with TRBJ1-6; the match to TRBD1 covers 9 bases. With V trimmed by 4 bases and J by 7 bases, 6 bases remained unmatched. The CDR3 totals 15 residues. Germline CDR1 is SGHRS and CDR2 is YFSETQ. The CDR3 reads CASSPGGQGNSPLHF. Here the CDR3 DNA reads TGCGCCAGCAGCCCGGGAGGACAGGGGAATTCACCCCTCCACTTT.

The V call is TRBV6-5, the J call TRBJ1-1, with 7 bases identical to TRBD1. V gave up 8 bases and J gave up 8 bases; unmatched junction bases: 5. This CDR3 contains 11 residues. The germline CDR1 and CDR2 sequences are MNHEY and SVGAGI. The DNA for the CDR3 is TGTGCCAGCTTCGGACAGGCCGAAGCTTTCTTT. Encoded protein: CASFGQAEAFF.

J is TRBJ1-5 and V is TRBV24-1, with a possible D match to TRBD1 (6 bases). Germline V gene lookup returns CDR1 KGHDR and CDR2 SFDVKD. The CDR3 contains 14 residues. The V gene lost 2 bases and the J gene lost 6 bases, with 10 bases spanning the gap. CDR3 bases: TGTGCCACCAGTGATTGGACAGCGCCTCAGCCCCAGCATTTT. Its translation is CATSDWTAPQPQHF.

The V and J genes are TRBV19 and TRBJ1-1; no clear D. Trimming left V 7 bases short and J 10 bases short, with 19 bases between. This CDR3 region has 13 residues. Germline values: CDR1 LNHDA, CDR2 SQIVND (reference sequence). The CDR3 region is CASTPGGGLAAFF. As DNA, the CDR3 is TGTGCCAGTACTCCCGGAGGAGGGCTGGCAGCTTTCTTT.

This rearrangement joins TRBV24-1 to TRBJ2-1; the D is unclear. The CDR3 spans 14 residues. V lost 0 bases and J lost 6, with 8 bases in between. CDR1 and CDR2 from the germline V gene are KGHDR and SFDVKD. The CDR3 DNA follows: TGTGCCACCAGTGATTTGGGTAGCAGCAATGAGCAGTTCTTC. Translation: CATSDLGSSNEQFF.

The chain employs TRBV10-3 and TRBJ1-5; tentative D call: TRBD1 (6 bases). The CDR3 length is 15 residues. V lost 6 bases, J lost 0 bases, and 12 bases lay in between. Germline V CDR1 and CDR2: ENHRY, SYGVKD. CDR3 protein: CAISPDRNSNQPQHF. CDR3 DNA: TGTGCCATCAGCCCGGACAGAAATAGCAATCAGCCCCAGCATTTT.